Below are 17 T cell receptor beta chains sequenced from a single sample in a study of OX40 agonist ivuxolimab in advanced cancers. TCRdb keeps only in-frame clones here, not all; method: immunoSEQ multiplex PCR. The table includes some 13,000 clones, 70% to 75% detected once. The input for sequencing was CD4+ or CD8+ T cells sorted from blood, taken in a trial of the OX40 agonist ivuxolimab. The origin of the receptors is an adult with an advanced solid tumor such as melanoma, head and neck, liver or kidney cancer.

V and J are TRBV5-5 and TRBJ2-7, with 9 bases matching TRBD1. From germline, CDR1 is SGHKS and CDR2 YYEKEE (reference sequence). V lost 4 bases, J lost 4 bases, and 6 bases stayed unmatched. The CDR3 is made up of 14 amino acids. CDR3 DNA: TGTGCCAGCAGCCCGACAGGGGGTAAATACGAGCAGTACTTC. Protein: CASSPTGGKYEQYF.

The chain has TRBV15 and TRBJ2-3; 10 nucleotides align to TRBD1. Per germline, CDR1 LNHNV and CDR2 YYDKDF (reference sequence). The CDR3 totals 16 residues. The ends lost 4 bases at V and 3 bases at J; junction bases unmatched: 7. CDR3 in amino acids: CATSIRQGAITDTQYF. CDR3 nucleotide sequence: TGTGCCACCAGCATCCGACAGGGGGCTATAACAGATACGCAGTATTTT.

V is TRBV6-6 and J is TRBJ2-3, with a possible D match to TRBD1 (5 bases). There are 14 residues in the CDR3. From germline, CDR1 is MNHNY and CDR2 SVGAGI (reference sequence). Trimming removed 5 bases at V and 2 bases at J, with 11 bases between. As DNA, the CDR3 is TGTGCCAGCAGTCGACAGTTTCTCACAGATACGCAGTATTTT. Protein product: CASSRQFLTDTQYF.

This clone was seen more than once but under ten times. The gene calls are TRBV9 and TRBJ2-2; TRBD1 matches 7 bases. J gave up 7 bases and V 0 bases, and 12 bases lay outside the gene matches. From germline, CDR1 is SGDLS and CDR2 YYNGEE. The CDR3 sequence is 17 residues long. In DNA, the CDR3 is TGTGCCAGCAGCGTAGGGGGGAGACAGGGTCATGTCGGGGAGCTGTTTTTT. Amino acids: CASSVGGRQGHVGELFF.

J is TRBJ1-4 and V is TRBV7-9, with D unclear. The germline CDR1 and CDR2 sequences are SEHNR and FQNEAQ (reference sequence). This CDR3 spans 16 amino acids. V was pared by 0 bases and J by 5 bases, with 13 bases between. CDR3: CASSLAPAAENEKLFF. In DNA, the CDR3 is TGTGCCAGCAGCTTAGCGCCGGCAGCTGAGAATGAAAAACTGTTTTTT.

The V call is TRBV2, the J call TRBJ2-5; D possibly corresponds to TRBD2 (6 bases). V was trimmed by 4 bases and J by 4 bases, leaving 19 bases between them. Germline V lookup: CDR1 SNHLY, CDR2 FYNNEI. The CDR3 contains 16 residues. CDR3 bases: TGTGCCAGCAGTGCCCGACTAGTCGCGGCGGGAGAGACCCAGTACTTC. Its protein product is CASSARLVAAGETQYF.

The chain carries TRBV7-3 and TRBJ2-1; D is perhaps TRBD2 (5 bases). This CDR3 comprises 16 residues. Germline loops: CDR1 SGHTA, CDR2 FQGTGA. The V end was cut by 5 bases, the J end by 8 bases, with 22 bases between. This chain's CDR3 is CASSPRGGRIEDEQFF. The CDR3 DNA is TGTGCCAGCAGCCCACGAGGCGGGCGCATTGAGGATGAGCAGTTCTTC.

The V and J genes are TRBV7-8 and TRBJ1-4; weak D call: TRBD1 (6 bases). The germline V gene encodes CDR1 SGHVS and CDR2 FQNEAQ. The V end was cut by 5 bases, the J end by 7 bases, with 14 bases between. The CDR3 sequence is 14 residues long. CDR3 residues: CASSLGTWGEKLFF. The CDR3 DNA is TGTGCCAGCAGCCTAGGGACATGGGGTGAAAAACTGTTTTTT.

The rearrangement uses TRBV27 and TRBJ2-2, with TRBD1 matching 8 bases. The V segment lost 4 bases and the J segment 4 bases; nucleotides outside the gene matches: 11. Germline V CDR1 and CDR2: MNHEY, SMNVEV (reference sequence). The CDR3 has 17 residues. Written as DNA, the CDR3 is TGTGCCAGCAGTTCGAGCAAGACAGGGGCGATCACCGGGGAGCTGTTTTTT. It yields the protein CASSSSKTGAITGELFF.

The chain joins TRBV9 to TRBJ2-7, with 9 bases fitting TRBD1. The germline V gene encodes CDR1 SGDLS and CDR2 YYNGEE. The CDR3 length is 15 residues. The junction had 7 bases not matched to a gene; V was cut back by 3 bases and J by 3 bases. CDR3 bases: TGTGCCAGCAGCGCCACCGGGACAGGGATCTACGAGCAGTACTTC. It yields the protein CASSATGTGIYEQYF.

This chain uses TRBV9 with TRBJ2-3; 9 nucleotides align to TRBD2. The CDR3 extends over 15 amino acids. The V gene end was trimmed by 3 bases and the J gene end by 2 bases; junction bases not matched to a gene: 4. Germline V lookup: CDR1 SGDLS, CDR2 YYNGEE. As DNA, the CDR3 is TGTGCCAGCAGCGCCGCTAGCGGGGCCACAGATACGCAGTATTTT. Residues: CASSAASGATDTQYF.

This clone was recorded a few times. The DNA for the CDR3 is TGTGCCAGCAGTACGACAGCGATGAACACTGAAGCTTTCTTT. It encodes CASSTTAMNTEAFF. The chain links TRBV6-5 to TRBJ1-1; a weak D match, TRBD1 (5 bases). The CDR3 extends over 14 amino acids. V was clipped by 5 bases and J by 0 bases, with 10 bases between them. Germline CDR1 reads MNHEY; CDR2 reads SVGAGI.

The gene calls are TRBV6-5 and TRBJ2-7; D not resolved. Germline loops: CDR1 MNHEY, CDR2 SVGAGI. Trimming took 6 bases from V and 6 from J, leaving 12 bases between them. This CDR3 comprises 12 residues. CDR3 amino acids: CASRSGWVEQYF. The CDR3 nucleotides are TGTGCCAGCAGAAGTGGTTGGGTCGAGCAGTACTTC.

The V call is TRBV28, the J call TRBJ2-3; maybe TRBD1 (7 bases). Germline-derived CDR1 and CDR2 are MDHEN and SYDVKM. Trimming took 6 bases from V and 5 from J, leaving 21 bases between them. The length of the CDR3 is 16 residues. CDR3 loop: CASSPETGRFQDTQYF. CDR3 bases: TGTGCCAGCAGCCCTGAGACAGGGAGGTTTCAAGATACGCAGTATTTT.

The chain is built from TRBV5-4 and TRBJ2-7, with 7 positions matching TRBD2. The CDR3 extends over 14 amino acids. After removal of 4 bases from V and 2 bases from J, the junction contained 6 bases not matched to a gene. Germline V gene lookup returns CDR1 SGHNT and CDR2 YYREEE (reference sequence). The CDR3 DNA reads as TGTGCCAGCAGCATATTTGGACTAGCCTACGAGCAGTACTTC. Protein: CASSIFGLAYEQYF.

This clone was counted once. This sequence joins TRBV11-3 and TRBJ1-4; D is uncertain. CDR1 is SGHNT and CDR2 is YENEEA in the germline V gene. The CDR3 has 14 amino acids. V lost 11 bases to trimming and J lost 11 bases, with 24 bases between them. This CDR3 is CAALLEGSRWKLFF. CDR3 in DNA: TGTGCCGCCCTTCTGGAAGGATCTCGGTGGAAACTGTTTTTT. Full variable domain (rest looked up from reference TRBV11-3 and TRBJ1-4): EAGVVQSPRYKIIEKKQPVAFWCNPISGHNTLYWYLQNLGQGPELLIRYENEEAVDDSQLPKDRFSAERLKGVDSTLKIQPAELGDSAVYLCAALLEGSRWKLFFGSGTQLSVL.

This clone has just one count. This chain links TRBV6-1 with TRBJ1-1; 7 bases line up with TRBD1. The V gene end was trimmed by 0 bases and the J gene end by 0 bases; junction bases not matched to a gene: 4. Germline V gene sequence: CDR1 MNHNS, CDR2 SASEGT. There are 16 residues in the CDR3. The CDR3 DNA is TGTGCCAGCAGTGAAGCATGGGGACAGTTGAACACTGAAGCTTTCTTT. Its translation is CASSEAWGQLNTEAFF.